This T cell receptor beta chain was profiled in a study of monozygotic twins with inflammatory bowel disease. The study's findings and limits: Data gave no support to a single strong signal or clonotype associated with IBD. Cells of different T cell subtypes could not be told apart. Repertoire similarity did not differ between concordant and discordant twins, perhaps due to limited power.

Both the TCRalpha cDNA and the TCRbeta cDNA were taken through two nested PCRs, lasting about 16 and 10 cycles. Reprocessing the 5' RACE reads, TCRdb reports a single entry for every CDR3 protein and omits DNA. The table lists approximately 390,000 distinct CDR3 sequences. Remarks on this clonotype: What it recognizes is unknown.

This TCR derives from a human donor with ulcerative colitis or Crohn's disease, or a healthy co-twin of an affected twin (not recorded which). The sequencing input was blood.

CDR3 sequence: CASSLGLGTEETQYF. V is TRBV7-7 and J is TRBJ2-5; TCRdb lists TRBD1, though no DNA is available to test this call. This CDR3 contains 15 residues. Germline CDR1 and CDR2: SSHAT and FNYEAQ (reference sequence).